This TCR beta chain emerged from a study of T-cell memory formation after mild COVID-19 (dated by TCRdb to 2020 to 2023). In terms of the full investigation: Most TCR sequence clusters were specific to one of the two donors. The cohort was made up of two young adult volunteers, one female and one male, who were previously healthy. Longitudinal TCRalpha and TCRbeta repertoire sequencing tracked T-cell clones expanding and contracting after mild COVID-19 in a couple of donors.

V and J are truncated by 4 bases and 7 bases respectively, leaving an intervening sequence of 11 bases. The germline V gene encodes CDR1 SNHLY and CDR2 FYNNEI. The CDR3 goes from the cysteine to the phenylalanine over 12 residues. Just CDR3 DNA is preserved here, 36 bases in frame from base 1. Sequencing relied on an Illumina NovaSeq 6000. Using 5'RACE with constant-segment primers, TCRalpha and TCRbeta cDNA libraries were constructed, with sample barcodes and unique molecular identifiers added in the process. RNA was extracted from every sample with Trizol reagent. The libraries were amplified in two PCR steps, and the second step added a second sample barcode and Illumina TruSeq adapters. The libraries were sequenced on an Illumina NovaSeq using 2 x 150 bp paired-end reads. Under the source paper's analysis protocol: With migec v1.2.7, reads were demultiplexed and then collapsed into UMI-guided consensus sequences. Using mixcr v2.1.11, UMI consensuses were aligned to TRA and TRB V and J templates and then assembled into clonotypes. Clonotypes were classified as expanded or contracted when called significant by both edgeR and NoisET, with noise models trained on biological replicates. For edgeR calls, the cutoffs were a false discovery rate-adjusted p below 0.01 and a log2 fold-change threshold of 1. PCA with hierarchical clustering of max-normalized trajectories of the 1000 most abundant clonotypes was used as exploratory dynamics analysis. The CD4 or CD8 phenotype of responding clones was assigned using the separately sequenced CD4+ and CD8+ repertoires. In TCRdb, the public reads were trimmed at Q25 with fastp and aligned with MiXCR, with productive beta chains retained. One record per CDR3 amino acid sequence lists the most common genes and DNA. These V and J calls derive from TCRdb rather than the authors' analysis. This sample holds roughly 340,000 distinct CDR3 sequences; less than 25% were observed only once. The ten largest clonotypes hold over 20% of the sample.

Study-wide findings and limitations: Balanced CD4/CD8 phenotypes were observed for clones contracting from day 15 to 85, whereas a bias towards CD4+ was observed for a second wave of clones expanding from day 15 to 37. Only two mild cases were covered by the study, and larger cohorts that include severe cases with pre-infection samples were considered necessary. SARS-CoV-2 specificity of the second-wave clones peaking on day 37 was not confirmed. Contracting CD4+ clones were found mainly in CM and EM memory subsets, while CD8+ clones were enriched in EMRA. The detection of some responding clones in pre-infection memory suggests that pre-existing cross-reactive memory T cells joined the SARS-CoV-2 response.

A note on this clonotype: Which antigen it targets is not known. No quality values exist for individual bases; no much larger clone is one base distant.

Ficoll-Paque density gradient centrifugation was the method used to isolate PBMCs. The chain links TRBV2 with TRBJ2-7, with the D gene not clear enough to name. Sequencing input: PBMCs or a T cell subset sorted from them (not recorded which). The origin of this receptor is a young man who had mild COVID-19 (a few samples of this study predate the infection). The sample titles of this study are shuffled in the database, so cell type and time point are left out; the donor was told from shared clones. The CDR3 is CASSGVYVEQYF. Read as DNA, the sequence is TGTGCCAGCAGTGGCGTGTACGTGGAGCAGTACTTC.